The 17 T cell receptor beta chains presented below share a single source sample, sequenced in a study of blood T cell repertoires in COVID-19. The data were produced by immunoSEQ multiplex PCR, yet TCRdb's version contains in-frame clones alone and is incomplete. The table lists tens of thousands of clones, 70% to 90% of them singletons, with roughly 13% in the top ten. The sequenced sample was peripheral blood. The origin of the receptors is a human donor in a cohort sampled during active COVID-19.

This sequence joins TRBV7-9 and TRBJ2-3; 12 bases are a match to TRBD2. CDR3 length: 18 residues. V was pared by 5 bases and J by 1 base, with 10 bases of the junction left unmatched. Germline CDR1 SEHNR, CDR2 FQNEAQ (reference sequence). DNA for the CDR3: TGTGCCAGCAGCCCCAACCCCAGACTAGCGGGAGGCACAGATACGCAGTATTTT. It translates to CASSPNPRLAGGTDTQYF.

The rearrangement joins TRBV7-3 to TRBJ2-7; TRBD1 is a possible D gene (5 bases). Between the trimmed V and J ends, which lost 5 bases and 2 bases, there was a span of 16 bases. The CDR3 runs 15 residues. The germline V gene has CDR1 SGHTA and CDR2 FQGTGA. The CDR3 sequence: CASSPGRTPAYEQYF. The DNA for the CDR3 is TGTGCCAGCAGCCCTGGTAGGACACCCGCCTACGAGCAGTACTTC.

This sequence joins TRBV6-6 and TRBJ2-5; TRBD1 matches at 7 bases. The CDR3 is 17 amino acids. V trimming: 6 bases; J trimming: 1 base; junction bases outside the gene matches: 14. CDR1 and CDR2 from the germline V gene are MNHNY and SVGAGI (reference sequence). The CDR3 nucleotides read TGTGCCAGCAGCCGAACAGGGGTTTGGGAACCCCAAGAGACCCAGTACTTC. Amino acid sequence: CASSRTGVWEPQETQYF.

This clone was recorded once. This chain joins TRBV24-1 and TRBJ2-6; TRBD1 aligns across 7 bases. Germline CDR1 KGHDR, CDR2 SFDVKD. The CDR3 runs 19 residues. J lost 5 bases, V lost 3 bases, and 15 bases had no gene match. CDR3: CATSDPRDSLRSRANVLTF. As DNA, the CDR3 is TGTGCCACCAGTGATCCCCGGGACAGCCTGCGGTCCAGGGCCAACGTCCTGACTTTC.

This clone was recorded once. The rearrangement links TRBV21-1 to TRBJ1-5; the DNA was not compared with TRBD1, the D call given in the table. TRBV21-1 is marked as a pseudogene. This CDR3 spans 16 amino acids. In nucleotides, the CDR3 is TGTGCCAGCAGCACTCGGGACAGGGTCGCCAATCAGCCCCAGCATTTT. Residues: CASSTRDRVANQPQHF.

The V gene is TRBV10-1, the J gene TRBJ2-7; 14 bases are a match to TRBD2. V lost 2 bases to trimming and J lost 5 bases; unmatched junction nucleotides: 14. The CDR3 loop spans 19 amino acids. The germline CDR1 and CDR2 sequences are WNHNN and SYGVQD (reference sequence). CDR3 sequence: CASSEGTSGRSSHGNEQYF. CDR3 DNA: TGCGCCAGCAGTGAGGGGACTAGCGGGAGATCGTCCCACGGGAACGAGCAGTACTTC.

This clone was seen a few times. CDR3 DNA: TGCGCCAGCAGCCAAGATCTGCAACACAGGGATAGCGGGTACGAGCAGTACTTC. Encoded protein: CASSQDLQHRDSGYEQYF. This chain joins TRBV4-3 and TRBJ2-7, with a tentative D call TRBD2 (7 bases). Germline loops: CDR1 LGHNA, CDR2 YSLEER. This CDR3 contains 18 residues. Between the trimmed V and J ends, which lost 0 bases and 4 bases, there was a span of 22 bases.

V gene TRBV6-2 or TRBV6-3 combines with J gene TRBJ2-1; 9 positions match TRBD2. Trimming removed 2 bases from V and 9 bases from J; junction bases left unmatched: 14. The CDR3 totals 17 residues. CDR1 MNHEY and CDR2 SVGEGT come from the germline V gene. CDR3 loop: CASSYGLAGRQKGEQFF. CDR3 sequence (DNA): TGTGCCAGCAGTTACGGGCTAGCGGGACGACAGAAGGGTGAGCAGTTCTTC.

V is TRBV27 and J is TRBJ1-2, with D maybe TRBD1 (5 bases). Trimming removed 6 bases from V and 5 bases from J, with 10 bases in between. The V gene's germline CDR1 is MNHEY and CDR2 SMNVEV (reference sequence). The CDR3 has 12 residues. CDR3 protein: CASSGTGYGYTF. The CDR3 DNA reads TGTGCCAGCAGCGGAACAGGATATGGCTACACCTTC.

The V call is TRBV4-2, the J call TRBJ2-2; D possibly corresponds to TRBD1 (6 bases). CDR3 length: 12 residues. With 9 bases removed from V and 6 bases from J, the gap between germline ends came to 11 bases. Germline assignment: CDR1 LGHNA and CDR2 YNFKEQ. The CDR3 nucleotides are TGTGCCAGTGGACAGACATCCGGGGAGCTGTTTTTT. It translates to CASGQTSGELFF.

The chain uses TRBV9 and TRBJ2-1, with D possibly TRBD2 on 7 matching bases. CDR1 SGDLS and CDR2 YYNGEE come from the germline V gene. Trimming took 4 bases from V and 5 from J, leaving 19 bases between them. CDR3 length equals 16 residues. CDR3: CASSILWRGPNNEQFF. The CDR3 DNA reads TGTGCCAGCAGCATCCTCTGGCGGGGGCCCAACAATGAGCAGTTCTTC.

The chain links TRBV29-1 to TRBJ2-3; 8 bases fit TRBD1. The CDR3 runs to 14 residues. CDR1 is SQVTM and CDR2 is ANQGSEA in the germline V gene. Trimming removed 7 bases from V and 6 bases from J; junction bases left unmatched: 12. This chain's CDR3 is CSGGGTGGVDTQYF. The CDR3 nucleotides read TGCAGCGGTGGGGGGACAGGTGGCGTGGATACGCAGTATTTT.

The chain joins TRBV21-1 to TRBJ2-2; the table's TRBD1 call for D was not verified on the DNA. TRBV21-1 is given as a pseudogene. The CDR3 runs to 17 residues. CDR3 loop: CASSKPGVGKEAGELFF. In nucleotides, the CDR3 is TGTGCCAGCAGCAAACCAGGGGTTGGGAAGGAGGCCGGGGAGCTGTTTTTT.

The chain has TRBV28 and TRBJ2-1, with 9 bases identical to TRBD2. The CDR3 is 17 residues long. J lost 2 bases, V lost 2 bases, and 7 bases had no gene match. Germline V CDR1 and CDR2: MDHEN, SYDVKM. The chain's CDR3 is CASSLGSGRQAYNEQFF. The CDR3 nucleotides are TGTGCCAGCAGTTTAGGTAGCGGGAGACAGGCCTACAATGAGCAGTTCTTC.

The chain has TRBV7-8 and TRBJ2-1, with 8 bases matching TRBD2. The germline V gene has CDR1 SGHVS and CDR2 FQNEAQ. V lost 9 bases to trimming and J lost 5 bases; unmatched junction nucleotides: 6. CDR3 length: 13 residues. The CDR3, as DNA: TGTGCCAGTGATCCGCGGGGGGACAATGAGCAGTTCTTC. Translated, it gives CASDPRGDNEQFF.

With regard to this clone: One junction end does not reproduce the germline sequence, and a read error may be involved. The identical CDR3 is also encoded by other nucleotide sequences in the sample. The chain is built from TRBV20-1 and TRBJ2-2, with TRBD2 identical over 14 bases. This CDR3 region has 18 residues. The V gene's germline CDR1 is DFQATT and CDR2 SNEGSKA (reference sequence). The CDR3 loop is CSATDGLAGGYNTGELFF. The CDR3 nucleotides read TGCAGTGCTACTGACGGACTAGCGGGAGGTTACAACACCGGGGAGTTGTTTTTT.

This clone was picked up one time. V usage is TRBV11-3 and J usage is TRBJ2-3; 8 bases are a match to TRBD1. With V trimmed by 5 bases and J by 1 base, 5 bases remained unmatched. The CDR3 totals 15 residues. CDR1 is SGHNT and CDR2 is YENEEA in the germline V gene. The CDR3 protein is CASSRRGLGTDTQYF. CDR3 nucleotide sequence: TGTGCCAGCAGCCGCAGGGGGCTTGGCACAGATACGCAGTATTTT. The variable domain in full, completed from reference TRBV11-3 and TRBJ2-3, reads EAGVVQSPRYKIIEKKQPVAFWCNPISGHNTLYWYLQNLGQGPELLIRYENEEAVDDSQLPKDRFSAERLKGVDSTLKIQPAELGDSAVYLCASSRRGLGTDTQYFGPGTRLTVL.